The rows below give T cell receptor beta chains drawn from one sample of a study of blood T cells in healthy people across ages. One entry per CDR3 protein, called by TCRdb with MiXCR from the 5' RACE reads. The sample lists about 970,000 distinct CDR3 sequences, roughly 47% occurring once. The source material was blood. Every receptor here comes from a woman aged 55-75 years in good health. CDR3s include the opening cysteine and the closing phenylalanine or tryptophan. Fields, in order: clone size, D gene, J gene, CDR3 length, V gene, CDR3 DNA, CDR3 protein. D genes are given only for firm matches. Where a row states a size, it is once, few, many or the class of an expanded clone; other rows omit it.

>NA|NA|TRBJ2-2|15|TRBV2
TGTGCCAGCAGTGAAGCCGGGGGGCCCACCGGGGAGCTGTTTTTT
CASSEAGGPTGELFF
>NA|NA|TRBJ1-4|12|TRBV7-9
TGTGCCAGCAGCGGGAGTGCCGGAAAACTGTTTTTT
CASSGSAGKLFF
>few|NA|TRBJ2-6|18|TRBV4-2
TGTGCCAGCAGCCAAGACCCTTCAACGGTAGCTGGGGCCAACGTCCTGACTTTC
CASSQDPSTVAGANVLTF
>NA|NA|TRBJ2-5|18|TRBV3-1
TGTGCCAGCAGCCAAGAGAGTCAAAGCCAGGTCATTCAAGAGACCCAGTACTTC
CASSQESQSQVIQETQYF
>once|TRBD1|TRBJ1-2|16|TRBV18
TGTGCCAGCTCAAGAGGACAGGGACAGTTCGAAGGCGGCTACACCTTC
CASSRGQGQFEGGYTF
>NA|NA|TRBJ1-2|13|TRBV6-6
TGTGCCAGCGGCTTACCGAACAGCTATGGCTACACCTTC
CASGLPNSYGYTF
>NA|TRBD2|TRBJ2-7|14|TRBV6-5
TGTGCCAGCAGTCCGGGGGGGTTCTCCTACGAGCAGTACTTC
CASSPGGFSYEQYF
>NA|NA|TRBJ1-1|12|TRBV10-3
TGTGCCATCAGCACCCCGGGGGGTCAAGCTTTCTTT
CAISTPGGQAFF
>once|TRBD1|TRBJ1-2|15|TRBV7-6
TGTGCCAGCAGCCCGGGACAGGGGGCGACCTATGGCTACACCTTC
CASSPGQGATYGYTF
>few|TRBD1|TRBJ2-3|15|TRBV7-9
TGTGCCAGCAGCTTGGGACAGACCCTCGGAGATACGCAGTATTTT
CASSLGQTLGDTQYF
>NA|NA|TRBJ2-3|17|TRBV3-1
TGTGCCAGCAGCCCCAGGCAGTTAGCGGTCCGCACAGATACGCAGTATTTT
CASSPRQLAVRTDTQYF
>NA|NA|TRBJ1-4|17|TRBV28
TGTGCCAGCAGCTTAGCGGGGGCCTTGGCAACTAATGAAAAACTGTTTTTT
CASSLAGALATNEKLFF
>few|NA|TRBJ1-4|14|TRBV4-2
TGTGCCAGCAGCCAAGAAGGGATGGCGGAAAAACTGTTTTTT
CASSQEGMAEKLFF
>few|TRBD2|TRBJ2-1|16|TRBV20-1
TGCAGTGCTAGAGAGCCACTAGCGGGGGGTTACAATGAGCAGTTCTTC
CSAREPLAGGYNEQFF
>NA|NA|TRBJ2-1|13|TRBV19
TGTGCCACCACGGTAGCGCACTACAATGAGCAGTTCTTC
CATTVAHYNEQFF
>NA|TRBD1|TRBJ1-2|14|TRBV12-3/TRBV12-4
TGTGCCAGCAGTGTACCGGGACAGTGGAATGGCTACACCTTC
CASSVPGQWNGYTF
>NA|NA|TRBJ2-1|14|TRBV29-1
TGCAGCGGGGTTGCGGGGCTCTCCTACAATGAGCAGTTCTTC
CSGVAGLSYNEQFF
>NA|NA|TRBJ2-5|13|TRBV12-3/TRBV12-4
TGTGCCAGCAGTTTAGCGGGTTGGGAGACCCAGTACTTC
CASSLAGWETQYF
>NA|NA|TRBJ1-4|15|TRBV7-9
TGTGCCAGCAGCTTAGCCGATACGGTCCTCGAAAAACTGTTTTTT
CASSLADTVLEKLFF
>few|TRBD1|TRBJ2-7|14|TRBV28
TGTGCCAGCAGTTTAACGCAGGGGGCTCGCGAGCAGTACTTC
CASSLTQGAREQYF
>once|NA|TRBJ1-5|15|TRBV6-4
TGTGCCAGCTGGACAGAGGCAAAAGGGGATCAGCCCCAGCATTTT
CASWTEAKGDQPQHF
>few|TRBD2|TRBJ2-1|14|TRBV5-6
TGTGCCAGCAGCTTTGTAAGCGGGAGCACTGAGCAGTTCTTC
CASSFVSGSTEQFF
>many|NA|TRBJ1-5|12|TRBV6-6
TGTGCCGGCTCGGAAGGGGATCAGCCCCAGCATTTT
CAGSEGDQPQHF
>once|NA|TRBJ2-3|13|TRBV20-1
TGCAATGCTAGAGATGGTTGGACAGATACGCAGTATTTT
CNARDGWTDTQYF
>NA|TRBD1|TRBJ2-5|13|TRBV5-1
TGCGCCAGCGCGGGACAGGGGCATGATGAGCAGTACTTC
CASAGQGHDEQYF
>NA|NA|TRBJ2-3|15|TRBV7-8
TGTGCCAGCAGCTTAGTGGCAGGGTTATCAGATACGCAGTATTTT
CASSLVAGLSDTQYF
>NA|TRBD2|TRBJ2-7|13|TRBV20-1
TGCAGCCGCGGGGTAGCGGGAAGGTACGAGCAGTACTTC
CSRGVAGRYEQYF
>few|NA|TRBJ2-6|14|TRBV15
TGTGCCACCAGCAGACCTTCTGGGGCCAACGTCCTGACTTTC
CATSRPSGANVLTF
>NA|TRBD1|TRBJ1-2|12|TRBV27
TGTGCCAGTATGACAGGGAGTTATGGCTACACCTTC
CASMTGSYGYTF
>many|NA|TRBJ2-3|16|TRBV6-5
TGTGCCAGCAGTACTCAGGGGGCTAGCGGGACAGATACGCAGTATTTT
CASSTQGASGTDTQYF
>NA|NA|TRBJ2-7|13|TRBV5-1
TGCGCCAGCAGCTTACCTCAGGGGCCCGAGCAGTACTTC
CASSLPQGPEQYF
>once|TRBD1|TRBJ2-7|14|TRBV28
TGTGCCAGCAGTGTGGACAGGGTAATCTACGAGCAGTACTTC
CASSVDRVIYEQYF
>few|NA|TRBJ2-5|15|TRBV9
TGTGCCAGCAGCGTAGAAGGCCAGGGTGAGGAGACCCAGTACTTC
CASSVEGQGEETQYF
>NA|NA|TRBJ2-1|11|TRBV29-1
TGCAGCGTTGGCAGGAAATACGAGCAGTTCTTC
CSVGRKYEQFF
>NA|TRBD2|TRBJ2-7|16|TRBV7-9
TGTGCCAGCAGCCCGGGACTAGCGGGAGTGTTGTACGAGCAGTACTTC
CASSPGLAGVLYEQYF
>many|TRBD1|TRBJ2-5|17|TRBV7-2
TGTGCCAGCAGCTTAGGTTTGGTCAGGGGGCTGTCTGAGACCCAGTACTTC
CASSLGLVRGLSETQYF
>NA|NA|TRBJ2-5|13|TRBV7-9
TGTGCCAGCAGCTTAGCATCGGGAGAGACCCAGTACTTC
CASSLASGETQYF
>once|NA|TRBJ2-1|13|TRBV3-1
TGTGCCAGCAGCCAGGGGCCCCCCAATGAGCAGTTCTTC
CASSQGPPNEQFF
>few|TRBD2|TRBJ2-5|17|TRBV10-3
TGTGCCATCAGTGAGTCGTATCCGACTAGCGGCCAAGAGACCCAGTACTTC
CAISESYPTSGQETQYF
>NA|NA|TRBJ2-7|13|TRBV2
TGTGCCAGCAGTCCCCAGTTGGTTAATGAGCAGTACTTC
CASSPQLVNEQYF
>few|NA|TRBJ1-4|15|TRBV6-6
TGTGCCAGCAGTTTCGCCGGGGGTACTAATGAAAAACTGTTTTTT
CASSFAGGTNEKLFF
>NA|TRBD2|TRBJ2-1|15|TRBV5-1
TGCGCCAGCTTTCCGGCGGGAGTCTCTTACGATGAGCAGTTCTTC
CASFPAGVSYDEQFF
>NA|TRBD1|TRBJ2-2|15|TRBV28
TGTGCCAGCAGTGCTGGACAGGGCCCCACCGGGGAGCTGTTTTTT
CASSAGQGPTGELFF
>few|NA|TRBJ2-7|13|TRBV5-1
TGCGCCAGCAGCTTGGACGTAACCTACGAGCAGTACTTC
CASSLDVTYEQYF
>NA|TRBD1|TRBJ2-7|15|TRBV4-3
TGCGCCAGCAGCCAAGATCGGACAGGGGGCTACGAGCAGTACTTC
CASSQDRTGGYEQYF
>few|NA|TRBJ1-1|12|TRBV7-9
TGTGCCAGCAGTCGGGACCCCGCAACGGCTTTCTTT
CASSRDPATAFF
>NA|TRBD2|TRBJ2-1|19|TRBV5-6
TGTGCCAGCAGCTTATCAGCACTAGCGGGAGGAAAGTTAGTTGATGAGCAGTTCTTC
CASSLSALAGGKLVDEQFF
>NA|NA|TRBJ1-5|12|TRBV14
TGTGCCAGCAGCCGGGGTAGTCAGCCCCAGCATTTT
CASSRGSQPQHF
>NA|NA|TRBJ2-2|12|TRBV6-6
TGTGCCAGCAGTTACTCGACATGGGAGCTGTTTTTT
CASSYSTWELFF
>NA|TRBD1|TRBJ2-3|15|TRBV25-1
TGTGCCAGCAGTGAATTAGACAGGGTTACAGATACGCAGTATTTT
CASSELDRVTDTQYF
>NA|NA|TRBJ2-7|15|TRBV20-1
TGCAGTGCTAGAGATCCCCGGGCTTCCACCTACGAGCAGTACTTC
CSARDPRASTYEQYF
>NA|TRBD1|TRBJ2-7|12|TRBV29-1
TGCAGCGGATGGACAGGATCCTACGAGCAGTACTTC
CSGWTGSYEQYF
>few|NA|TRBJ2-3|16|TRBV7-6
TGTGCCAGCAGCTTTCGTCCGGGACCGGGCACAGATACGCAGTATTTT
CASSFRPGPGTDTQYF
>NA|TRBD1|TRBJ1-5|14|TRBV20-1
TGCAGTGCTACCGGACAGGGACTAAATCAGCCCCAGCATTTT
CSATGQGLNQPQHF
>once|TRBD2|TRBJ2-1|14|TRBV27
TGTGCCAGCAGTTCGAGCGGGAGTGAGAATGAGCAGTTCTTC
CASSSSGSENEQFF
>NA|TRBD1|TRBJ2-4|16|TRBV4-2
TGTGCCAGCAGCCAAGATGGTACCGGGACAGGGGGCATTCAGTACTTC
CASSQDGTGTGGIQYF
>NA|NA|TRBJ2-7|16|TRBV18
TGTGCCAGCTCACCGAGTAGGACAGTCAGCTCCTACGAGCAGTACTTC
CASSPSRTVSSYEQYF
>NA|NA|TRBJ1-2|14|TRBV7-9
TGTGCCAGCAGCCCCCGTGAGGACGACTATGGCTACACCTTC
CASSPREDDYGYTF
>NA|TRBD2|TRBJ2-7|15|TRBV27
TGTACCAGCAGTTTAAGACTAGCGGGAGACTACGAGCAGTACTTC
CTSSLRLAGDYEQYF
>NA|NA|TRBJ2-7|14|TRBV7-9
TGTGCCAGCAGTCCCCTGAGCTTACCCTACGAGCAGTACTTC
CASSPLSLPYEQYF